The rows below give T cell receptor beta chains drawn from one sample of a study of blood T cell repertoires in COVID-19. Produced via immunoSEQ multiplex PCR; TCRdb's table is partial and in-frame only. In the table there are approximately 300,000 clones, 90% of which are singletons. Sample: peripheral blood. These receptors originate from a woman aged 25 to 45 with COVID-19, enrolled during active disease. Each CDR3 is given with its conserved first and last residue. A D gene is named only where the DNA matches it firmly.

j_call: TRBJ1-4
v_call: TRBV6-5
d_call: TRBD1
cdr3_aa: CASNSQGATNEKLFF
cdr3_nt: TGTGCCAGCAATTCACAGGGGGCAACTAATGAAAAACTGTTTTTT

j_call: TRBJ2-2
v_call: TRBV2
d_call: TRBD2
cdr3_aa: CASSESRGSGRGTGELFF
cdr3_nt: TGTGCCAGCAGTGAATCCCGGGGCAGCGGGAGAGGTACCGGGGAGCTGTTTTTT

j_call: TRBJ2-3
v_call: TRBV28
d_call: TRBD2
cdr3_aa: CASSPRLAGWPDTQYF
cdr3_nt: TGTGCCAGCAGCCCAAGACTAGCGGGATGGCCAGATACGCAGTATTTT

j_call: TRBJ1-5
v_call: TRBV5-1
d_call: TRBD1
cdr3_aa: CASSLRRQGDREDQPQHF
cdr3_nt: TGCGCCAGCAGCCTCCGTCGTCAGGGAGACAGGGAAGATCAGCCCCAGCATTTT

j_call: TRBJ1-3
v_call: TRBV29-1
d_call: -
cdr3_aa: CSVKRRADGNTIYF
cdr3_nt: TGCAGCGTTAAACGCAGGGCGGATGGAAACACCATATATTTT

j_call: TRBJ1-1
v_call: TRBV19
d_call: -
cdr3_aa: CAGSSQSDTEAFF
cdr3_nt: TGTGCCGGTTCGAGTCAATCCGACACTGAAGCTTTCTTT

j_call: TRBJ1-1
v_call: TRBV19
d_call: TRBD1
cdr3_aa: CASSMGAGGKAFF
cdr3_nt: TGTGCCAGTAGTATGGGGGCAGGGGGAAAGGCTTTCTTT

j_call: TRBJ1-1
v_call: TRBV11-3
d_call: -
cdr3_aa: CASSLGTVNTEAFF
cdr3_nt: TGTGCCAGCAGCTTAGGGACAGTGAACACTGAAGCTTTCTTT

j_call: TRBJ1-4
v_call: TRBV14
d_call: TRBD1
cdr3_aa: CASKGQGTNEKLFF
cdr3_nt: TGTGCCAGCAAGGGACAGGGGACTAATGAAAAACTGTTTTTT

j_call: TRBJ2-2
v_call: TRBV29-1
d_call: TRBD2
cdr3_aa: CSARREGSTGELFF
cdr3_nt: TGCAGCGCCCGCAGGGAGGGTAGCACCGGGGAGCTGTTTTTT

j_call: TRBJ2-1
v_call: TRBV2
d_call: TRBD2
cdr3_aa: CASSTGLAFYNEQFF
cdr3_nt: TGTGCCAGCAGCACGGGACTAGCTTTCTACAATGAGCAGTTCTTC

j_call: TRBJ1-1
v_call: TRBV30
d_call: -
cdr3_aa: CAWRTQGTDTEAFF
cdr3_nt: TGTGCCTGGAGAACACAGGGTACGGACACTGAAGCTTTCTTT

j_call: TRBJ2-3
v_call: TRBV12-3/TRBV12-4
d_call: TRBD1
cdr3_aa: CASSLGRDRTQYF
cdr3_nt: TGTGCCAGCAGTTTAGGGCGGGACAGGACGCAGTATTTT